This entry describes one T cell receptor beta chain. Its antigen remains unidentified. A process of 5'RACE template switching, which added a universal primer site and UMIs, was used to make TCR cDNA. One entry per CDR3 protein results from TCRdb running MiXCR on the 5' RACE reads. Of 300,000 or so distinct CDR3 sequences listed, 10% to 15% were seen once; the top ten hold around 0.55%. These data are taken from a study of T cells after yellow fever vaccination. Per the germline V gene, CDR1 is LGHNT and CDR2 is FRNRAP. This CDR3 region has 18 residues. J was trimmed by 5 bases and V by 1 base; bases with no gene match: 10. The study's findings and limits: The booster response re-showed most primary clones: around 95% CD4, 88% CD8. It was the secondary response that reached its peak faster, day 5 versus 15, but it was weaker.

Sequencing used CD4+ T cells sorted from PBMCs, obtained 45 days after the yellow fever booster vaccination. This clonotype originated in a man in his thirties or forties who received the YFV17D yellow fever vaccine. The chain links TRBV12-5 to TRBJ2-1, with 11 bases identical to TRBD2. The CDR3 reads CASGLGGRGLAVDNEQFF. CDR3 DNA sequence: TGTGCTAGTGGTTTGGGAGGTAGGGGACTAGCGGTTGACAATGAGCAGTTCTTC.